Presented here are 16 T cell receptor beta chains from one specimen sequenced in a study of response to subunit inactivated influenza vaccine. TCRdb processed the RT-PCR reads anew with MiXCR; each CDR3 protein has one entry. The sample carries hundreds of thousands of distinct CDR3 sequences, 14% recorded once. This specimen consisted of PBMCs from blood, obtained less than 15 days before vaccination. The receptor set was obtained from a man in his forties or fifties who received an inactivated influenza vaccine.

This chain joins TRBV3-1 and TRBJ1-2; D is unresolved. Germline V gene sequence: CDR1 LGHDT, CDR2 YNNKEL (reference sequence). There are 13 residues in the CDR3. The V end lost 3 bases, the J end lost 4 bases, and 9 bases lay between the germline ends. The CDR3 loop reads CASSHNPLYGYTF. In nucleotides, the CDR3 is TGTGCCAGCAGCCATAACCCCCTCTATGGCTACACCTTC.

The genes are TRBV12-3 or TRBV12-4 and TRBJ2-4; D may be TRBD1 (5 bases). The CDR3 contains 15 residues. V was pared by 6 bases and J by 0 bases, with 12 bases between. The CDR3 sequence: CASRRGSLAKNIQYF. The CDR3, as DNA: TGTGCCAGCAGAAGGGGCTCCTTAGCCAAAAACATTCAGTACTTC.

Ten or more counts support this clonotype. This rearrangement joins TRBV29-1 to TRBJ2-3; 12 nucleotides line up with TRBD1. With 3 bases clipped from V and 5 bases from J, the junction kept 6 bases outside the gene matches. The CDR3 spans 15 residues. Looked up from germline, CDR1 is SQVTM and CDR2 is ANQGSEA. DNA of the CDR3: TGCAGCGTTGAGGGGGACAGGGGGCCGGGAGATACGCAGTATTTT. Protein sequence: CSVEGDRGPGDTQYF.

V gene TRBV7-9 combines with J gene TRBJ2-5; D call uncertain. The CDR3 loop spans 15 amino acids. Between the trimmed V and J ends, which lost 5 bases and 5 bases, there was a span of 18 bases. Germline V gene lookup returns CDR1 SEHNR and CDR2 FQNEAQ (reference sequence). CDR3 sequence (DNA): TGTGCCAGCAGCCCCCCATCGTCGTTGATTGAGACCCAGTACTTC. Residues: CASSPPSSLIETQYF. Together with reference TRBV7-9 and TRBJ2-5, the CDR3 gives the full variable domain: DTGVSQNPRHKITKRGQNVTFRCDPISEHNRLYWYRQTLGQGPEFLTYFQNEAQLEKSRLLSDRFSAERPKGSFSTLEIQRTEQGDSAMYLCASSPPSSLIETQYFGPGTRLLVL.

This clonotype has a single count. A read error may account for a junction end that differs from germline. The J gene is TRBJ2-2, the V gene TRBV7-7; D is unresolved. The V gene's germline CDR1 is SSHAT and CDR2 FNYEAQ (reference sequence). This CDR3 is built from 13 residues. The chain's CDR3 is CASSLTSPWELFF. For the CDR3, the DNA is TGTGCTAGCAGCTTGACCAGCCCCTGGGAGCTGTTTTTT. Looking up the rest from reference TRBV7-7 and TRBJ2-2 gives the full variable domain: GAGVSQSPRYKVTKRGQDVTLRCDPISSHATLYWYQQALGQGPEFLTYFNYEAQPDKSGLPSDRFSAERPEGSISTLTIQRTEQRDSAMYRCASSLTSPWELFFGEGSRLTVL.

The genes are TRBV3-1 and TRBJ2-7; 7 nucleotides align to TRBD1. Trimming cost V 4 bases and J 5 bases; bases outside gene matches: 5. CDR1 is LGHDT and CDR2 is YNNKEL in the germline V gene (reference sequence). The CDR3 is 13 residues long. CDR3 bases: TGTGCCAGCAGCCGCCGGGACAGAAACGAGCAGTACTTC. It encodes CASSRRDRNEQYF.

This clonotype was seen only a few times. The chain is built from TRBV3-1 and TRBJ1-1; D is unresolved. CDR3 length equals 15 residues. Germline V CDR1 and CDR2: LGHDT, YNNKEL (reference sequence). V lost 0 bases and J lost 0, with 8 bases in between. The CDR3 sequence: CASSQDWRMNTEAFF. CDR3 nucleotides: TGTGCCAGCAGCCAAGACTGGAGAATGAACACTGAAGCTTTCTTT.

This clonotype occurred a few times. This sequence joins TRBV7-3 and TRBJ2-1; TRBD2 matches at 8 bases. V gave up 5 bases and J gave up 4 bases; unmatched junction bases: 4. The germline V gene encodes CDR1 SGHTA and CDR2 FQGTGA. The CDR3 length is 14 residues. CDR3 protein: CASSPGGVYNEQFF. The CDR3 DNA reads TGTGCCAGCAGCCCGGGAGGGGTATACAATGAGCAGTTCTTC.

The chain carries TRBV5-6 and TRBJ2-5, with 8 positions matching TRBD1. Per the germline V gene, CDR1 is SGHDT and CDR2 is YYEEEE. The CDR3 extends over 15 amino acids. Trimming took 0 bases from V and 5 from J; bases not matched to a gene: 6. CDR3 amino acids: CASSLGQGSWETQYF. The CDR3, as DNA: TGTGCCAGCAGCTTGGGACAGGGGAGTTGGGAGACCCAGTACTTC.

V and J are TRBV28 and TRBJ2-3, with a weak D call TRBD1 (5 bases). Germline V gives CDR1 MDHEN, CDR2 SYDVKM. V was trimmed by 5 bases and J by 7 bases, leaving 25 bases between them. This CDR3 is 17 amino acids long. The CDR3 is CASSPLDTTSARHTQYF. For the CDR3, the DNA is TGTGCCAGCAGTCCCCTGGACACAACGTCCGCCCGTCATACGCAGTATTTT.

This clonotype was seen only a few times. The V and J genes are TRBV6-5 and TRBJ1-5, with D possibly being TRBD1 (6 bases). Per the germline V gene, CDR1 is MNHEY and CDR2 is SVGAGI. The germline V and J ends were trimmed by 0 bases and 0 bases, with 12 bases remaining between them. There are 17 residues in the CDR3. Written as DNA, the CDR3 is TGTGCCAGCAGTTACTCGACACCGGGGGCTAGCAATCAGCCCCAGCATTTT. Residues: CASSYSTPGASNQPQHF.

The chain combines TRBV30 with TRBJ2-7; tentative D call: TRBD2 (5 bases). CDR3 length: 14 residues. The V end lost 0 bases, the J end lost 7 bases, and 16 bases lay between the germline ends. Germline CDR1 and CDR2: GTSNPN and SVGIG (reference sequence). The DNA for the CDR3 is TGTGCCTGGAGTGTAGTAATAGCCACGGGGGAGCAGTACTTC. Translating it yields CAWSVVIATGEQYF.

V gene TRBV3-1 combines with J gene TRBJ1-1, with TRBD1 matching over 9 bases. J lost 10 bases, V lost 1 base, and 1 base had no gene match. The CDR3 contains 12 residues. The germline CDR1 and CDR2 sequences are LGHDT and YNNKEL (reference sequence). CDR3 sequence (DNA): TGTGCCAGCAGCCAAGGGACAGGGGCAGCTTTCTTT. Its protein product is CASSQGTGAAFF.

J is TRBJ2-7 and V is TRBV29-1, with 9 bases matching TRBD2. The CDR3 covers 13 residues. Per the germline V gene, CDR1 is SQVTM and CDR2 is ANQGSEA. J gave up 6 bases and V 4 bases, and 7 bases lay outside the gene matches. CDR3 in DNA: TGCAGCGTTGTTGTAGCGGGAGTAACCGAGCAGTACTTC. This gives the protein CSVVVAGVTEQYF.

The rearrangement joins TRBV6-2 or TRBV6-3 to TRBJ2-4; 9 nucleotides match TRBD2. There are 13 residues in the CDR3. V was clipped by 6 bases and J by 8 bases; unmatched bases: 5. CDR1 and CDR2 from the germline V gene are MNHEY and SVGEGT. The CDR3 protein is CASRHSGSDIQYF. As DNA, the CDR3 is TGTGCCAGCAGACATAGCGGGAGCGACATTCAGTACTTC.

This clonotype was seen only a few times. The rearrangement links TRBV10-2 to TRBJ1-2, with 7 bases fitting TRBD1. After removal of 3 bases from V and 4 bases from J, the junction contained 2 bases not matched to a gene. The CDR3 has 13 amino acids. Per germline, CDR1 WSHSY and CDR2 SAAADI. The CDR3: CASSEQGIYGYTF. The CDR3 DNA reads as TGCGCCAGCAGTGAACAGGGGATCTATGGCTACACCTTC.